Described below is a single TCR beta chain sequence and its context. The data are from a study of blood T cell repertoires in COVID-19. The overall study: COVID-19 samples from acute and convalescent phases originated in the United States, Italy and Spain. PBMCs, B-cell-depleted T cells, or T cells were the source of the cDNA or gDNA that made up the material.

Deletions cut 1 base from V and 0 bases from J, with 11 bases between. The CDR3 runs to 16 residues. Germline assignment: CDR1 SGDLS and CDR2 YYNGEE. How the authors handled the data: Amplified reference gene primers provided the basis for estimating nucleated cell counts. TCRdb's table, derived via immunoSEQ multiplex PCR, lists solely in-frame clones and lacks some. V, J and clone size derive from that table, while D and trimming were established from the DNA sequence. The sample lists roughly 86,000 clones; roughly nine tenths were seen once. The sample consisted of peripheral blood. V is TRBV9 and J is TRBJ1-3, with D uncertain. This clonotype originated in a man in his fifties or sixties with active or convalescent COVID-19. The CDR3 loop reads CASSVLSARSGNTIYF. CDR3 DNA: TGTGCCAGCAGCGTATTGTCTGCGCGCTCTGGAAACACCATATATTTT.